This T cell receptor (beta chain) was sequenced during a study of persistence of HIV-infected CD4 T cells. Lysates of CMV-infected fibroblasts at around 9.9 ug/mL stimulated these cells. CD40L-negative CD69-negative CD45RO-high memory CD4+ T cells were sorted as populations depleted of antigen-responding cells. Worth noting for this clone: The antigen is unknown.

This was the immunoSEQ version 4 assay in survey mode. Profiled with immunoSEQ multiplex PCR; TCRdb holds only in-frame clones, not every one. The sample contains 25,000 to 35,000 clones, about four fifths of which appear only once. Germline V gives CDR1 DFQATT, CDR2 SNEGSKA (reference sequence). Deletions cut 5 bases from V and 0 bases from J, with 2 bases between. The CDR3 consists of 10 residues. The TCR comes from an adult man with HIV who was CMV-seropositive. The chain couples TRBV20-1 to TRBJ2-7, with D unresolved. The sequences come from CD4+ T cells sorted from PBMCs after approximately 18-hour stimulation, collected from a patient who received antiretroviral therapy. CDR3 DNA sequence: TGCAGTGCTGCCTCCTACGAGCAGTACTTC. This sequence encodes CSAASYEQYF.